The 16 T cell receptor beta chains reported below all come from one sample, sequenced in a study of CD8 T cells in ankylosing spondylitis. TCRdb reprocessed the 5' RACE reads via MiXCR and lists one record per CDR3 protein. The sample includes 300,000 to 350,000 distinct CDR3 sequences, approximately 14% of them seen just once. What was sequenced was blood, either unsorted or a sorted T cell fraction (not recorded which). All receptors derive from a male donor with ankylosing spondylitis or in good health (not recorded which).

This chain uses TRBV5-1 with TRBJ2-7; D is possibly TRBD1 (6 bases). The CDR3 loop spans 14 amino acids. V was trimmed by 6 bases and J by 0 bases, leaving 13 bases between them. Germline V gene lookup returns CDR1 SGHRS and CDR2 YFSETQ. CDR3 sequence: CASTTGPLSYEQYF. In nucleotides, the CDR3 is TGCGCCAGCACGACAGGACCTCTCTCCTACGAGCAGTACTTC.

The rearrangement links TRBV30 to TRBJ2-7; 7 bases match TRBD1. Germline CDR1 and CDR2: GTSNPN and SVGIG (reference sequence). Losses at the gene ends were 4 bases for V and 6 bases for J; bases not matched to a gene: 15. The CDR3 consists of 15 residues. As DNA, the CDR3 is TGTGCCTGGACCCAAGGGGGCTTATTCGCCGGCGAGCAGTACTTC. Its translation: CAWTQGGLFAGEQYF.

This clonotype occurred a few times. CDR3 loop: CASSPGSTIGGTQYF. DNA for the CDR3: TGTGCCAGCAGCCCGGGGTCTACTATTGGAGGGACCCAGTACTTC. The chain couples TRBV7-9 to TRBJ2-5; TRBD2 might be the D (5 bases). Trimming took off 5 bases at V and 7 bases at J, with 20 bases between the two ends. Germline V gene lookup returns CDR1 SEHNR and CDR2 FQNEAQ (reference sequence). CDR3 length equals 15 residues. Full variable domain (rest looked up from reference TRBV7-9 and TRBJ2-5): DTGVSQNPRHKITKRGQNVTFRCDPISEHNRLYWYRQTLGQGPEFLTYFQNEAQLEKSRLLSDRFSAERPKGSFSTLEIQRTEQGDSAMYLCASSPGSTIGGTQYFGPGTRLLVL.

The chain recombines TRBV20-1 with TRBJ2-1; 12 bases match TRBD2. Per the germline V gene, CDR1 is DFQATT and CDR2 is SNEGSKA (reference sequence). V lost 5 bases, J lost 7 bases, and 3 bases stayed unmatched. There are 13 residues in the CDR3. The chain's CDR3 is CSALAGGGNEQFF. The DNA for the CDR3 is TGCAGTGCTCTAGCGGGAGGGGGGAATGAGCAGTTCTTC.

This clonotype was counted between two and nine times. The chain employs TRBV12-3 or TRBV12-4 and TRBJ2-2; D not resolved. The CDR3 covers 16 residues. V gave up 3 bases and J gave up 1 base, with 12 bases separating them. The CDR3 is CASSFDLGRNTGELFF. The CDR3 nucleotides are TGTGCCAGCAGTTTCGATTTGGGTCGGAACACCGGGGAGCTGTTTTTT.

The chain is built from TRBV6-1 and TRBJ2-3; D is possibly TRBD1 or TRBD2 (5 bases each). Trimming took 0 bases from V and 4 from J, leaving 8 bases between them. Germline-derived CDR1 and CDR2 are MNHNS and SASEGT. The length of the CDR3 is 14 residues. The CDR3 sequence is CASSEAGVPDTQYF. In DNA, the CDR3 is TGTGCCAGCAGTGAAGCGGGGGTTCCAGATACGCAGTATTTT.

This clonotype was seen more than once but under ten times. This chain links TRBV12-3 or TRBV12-4 with TRBJ2-5, with D possibly TRBD1 on 5 matching bases. V lost 6 bases and J lost 4, with 15 bases in between. There are 14 residues in the CDR3. The DNA of the CDR3 is TGTGCCAGCAGGGGCCCGACAGCTTCAGAGACCCAGTACTTC. It yields the protein CASRGPTASETQYF.

In its sample, this clonotype was seen a few times. This chain joins TRBV10-3 and TRBJ2-5, with TRBD1 identical over 11 bases. Germline CDR1 and CDR2: ENHRY and SYGVKD. After removal of 2 bases from V and 4 bases from J, the junction contained 0 bases not matched to a gene. The CDR3 loop spans 14 amino acids. CDR3 DNA: TGTGCCATCAGTGAGGGGACAGGGGGAGAGACCCAGTACTTC. Encoded protein: CAISEGTGGETQYF.

The CDR3 reads CASSPQQGPYF. DNA of the CDR3: TGTGCCAGCAGCCCCCAACAGGGGCCGTACTTC. The chain joins TRBV7-9 to TRBJ2-7; 7 nucleotides align to TRBD1. The CDR3 runs to 11 residues. The junction had 7 bases not matched to a gene; V was cut back by 5 bases and J by 12 bases. Germline values: CDR1 SEHNR, CDR2 FQNEAQ (reference sequence).

In its sample, this clonotype was seen a few times. The chain combines TRBV4-1 with TRBJ2-2, with 7 bases aligning to TRBD1. This CDR3 spans 15 amino acids. The ends lost 7 bases at V and 4 bases at J; junction bases unmatched: 9. The germline V gene encodes CDR1 MGHRA and CDR2 YSYEKL. CDR3 protein: CASNPDRAATGELFF. CDR3 coding DNA: TGCGCCAGCAACCCCGACAGGGCGGCCACCGGGGAGCTGTTTTTT.

This clonotype was observed a handful of times. CDR3 sequence (DNA): TGTGCCAGCAGCTTAGGGGACAGGGCCTACAATGAGCAGTTCTTC. It specifies CASSLGDRAYNEQFF. The V call is TRBV7-9, the J call TRBJ2-1; 9 nucleotides match TRBD1. The CDR3 loop spans 15 amino acids. The J segment lost 2 bases and the V segment lost 1 base, leaving 0 bases of the junction unmatched. Germline V gives CDR1 SEHNR, CDR2 FQNEAQ (reference sequence).

This clonotype was seen a few times. The chain employs TRBV15 and TRBJ2-1, with 13 positions matching TRBD2. V was pared by 2 bases and J by 7 bases, with 8 bases of the junction left unmatched. Germline lookup yields CDR1 LNHNV and CDR2 YYDKDF (reference sequence). The CDR3 loop spans 17 amino acids. CDR3 in DNA: TGTGCCACCAGCAGAACCCGAAGGACTAGCGGGAGTAATGAGCAGTTCTTC. This translates into CATSRTRRTSGSNEQFF.

This clonotype was seen repeatedly, ten times or more. The chain combines TRBV25-1 with TRBJ1-1, with TRBD1 matching over 8 bases. There are 15 residues in the CDR3. V was clipped by 4 bases and J by 2 bases; unmatched bases: 6. Germline-derived CDR1 and CDR2 are MGHDK and SYGVNS. This CDR3 reads CASSGTGRGNTEAFF. In DNA form, the CDR3 reads TGTGCCAGCAGTGGGACAGGGAGGGGTAACACTGAAGCTTTCTTT.

The chain is built from TRBV3-1 and TRBJ1-2; D not certain. The germline V gene encodes CDR1 LGHDT and CDR2 YNNKEL (reference sequence). Trimming cost V 0 bases and J 7 bases, with 6 bases left between them. The CDR3 is made up of 12 amino acids. This CDR3 is CASSQDQRGYTF. The CDR3 DNA reads TGTGCCAGCAGCCAAGATCAACGTGGCTACACCTTC.

The chain links TRBV12-3 or TRBV12-4 to TRBJ2-4, with 7 positions matching TRBD1. There are 17 residues in the CDR3. The ends lost 1 base at V and 2 bases at J; junction bases unmatched: 8. The CDR3 region has the DNA TGTGCCAGCAGTTTAGTAGACAGGGCTAGGTCCAAAAACATTCAGTACTTC. Amino acids: CASSLVDRARSKNIQYF.

This clonotype was recorded a few times. This chain joins TRBV5-1 and TRBJ1-5, with a weak D call TRBD1 (5 bases). Germline V gives CDR1 SGHRS, CDR2 YFSETQ. The length of the CDR3 is 15 residues. V was shortened by 4 bases and J by 1 base, with 12 bases between the two germline ends. DNA of the CDR3: TGCGCCAGCAGCCTCACCGGGGGGAGCAATCAGCCCCAGCATTTT. Residues: CASSLTGGSNQPQHF.